This note documents a single T cell receptor beta chain sequence. V lost 0 bases and J 1 base, leaving 13 bases between the germline ends. Germline V gene data show CDR1 as LGHNA and CDR2 as YSLEER. The CDR3 is made up of 16 amino acids. In the original analysis: Reference gene primer amplification yielded estimated nucleated cell counts. Sequencing used immunoSEQ multiplex PCR; TCRdb keeps in-frame clones, though not all of them. V and J calls and clone size follow that table, whereas D and trimming were derived from the DNA. The table records about 150,000 clones, 80% of them present only once. This sample was taken from a study of blood T cell repertoires in COVID-19. For the study at large: COVID-19 samples collected from the United States, Italy and Spain covered acute and convalescent phases. T cells, B-cell-depleted T cells, or PBMCs supplied cDNA or gDNA.

Source material: peripheral blood. The sequence derives from a man aged 60-69 years with active or convalescent COVID-19. The rearrangement joins TRBV4-3 to TRBJ2-7; D unresolved. This CDR3 reads CASSQEWVGVSYEQYF. The CDR3 bases are TGCGCCAGCAGCCAAGAATGGGTTGGAGTATCCTACGAGCAGTACTTC.